This T cell receptor beta chain was captured in a study of blood T cell repertoires in COVID-19. Study-wide context: There were acute and convalescent COVID-19 samples, and they came from the United States, Italy and Spain. Nucleic acid was either cDNA or gDNA, and it came from T cells, B-cell-depleted T cells, or PBMCs.

The cohort comprised adults aged about 18 to 100 years residing in about 25 US areas. The study assigned cohorts using participant-reported clinical history. Trimming removed 6 bases at V and 4 bases at J, with 15 bases between. Germline V gives CDR1 LGHDT, CDR2 YNNKEL (reference sequence). The CDR3 is made up of 14 amino acids. Data came from immunoSEQ multiplex PCR; TCRdb stores just in-frame clones and leaves some out. The table records 250,000 to 300,000 clones, about nine tenths of them present only once. The sample holds one count of this clone. This chain connects TRBV3-1 (or the pseudogene TRBV3-2) to TRBJ1-2; D gene ambiguous. Sequences were obtained from PBMCs or T cells enriched from blood (not recorded which). The clonotype was recovered from a middle-aged woman who had recovered from COVID-19. The CDR3 reads CASSQSAGSYGYTF. The CDR3 DNA sequence: TGTGCCAGCAGTCAAAGCGCGGGTTCCTATGGCTACACCTTC.